This T cell receptor (beta chain) was obtained from a study of blood T cell repertoires in COVID-19. The assay was immunoSEQ multiplex PCR, and TCRdb's table has in-frame clones only and misses some. The data hold 100,000 to 120,000 clones, with around 83% observed a single time. This clone has only one observation. With 0 bases removed from V and 3 bases from J, the gap between germline ends came to 15 bases. The CDR3 is 17 residues long. The germline gives CDR1 LNHNV, CDR2 YYDKDF (reference sequence). The gene calls are TRBV15 and TRBJ1-5; D is ambiguous. Input material: peripheral blood. The sequence came from a woman aged 55 to 70 with COVID-19, enrolled during active disease. The DNA of the CDR3 is TGTGCCACCAGCAGAGATTCGGTGGTCTCCGACAATCAGCCCCAGCATTTT. This codes for CATSRDSVVSDNQPQHF.